This is a list of T cell receptor beta chains from one sample in a study of blood T cell repertoires in COVID-19. Using immunoSEQ multiplex PCR, the repertoire was profiled, and TCRdb retains in-frame clones only, with some absent. Here the sample spans about 230,000 clones, roughly 83% being singletons. Sequencing was performed on peripheral blood. The receptors were gathered from a woman aged 45-60 years with acute or convalescent COVID-19. Both conserved end residues are part of each CDR3. The D gene is left open where the match is weak. Clone size is stated in some rows and not others, as once, few, many or a class when expanded.

>TRBD1|TRBV28|TRBJ2-2|-
CASGGTGRGTGELFF
TGTGCCAGCGGAGGGACAGGTCGGGGCACCGGGGAGCTGTTTTTT
>-|TRBV12-3/TRBV12-4|TRBJ2-5|-
CASTHSGEETQYF
TGTGCCAGCACCCATTCGGGGGAGGAGACCCAGTACTTC
>TRBD2|TRBV19|TRBJ2-2|-
CASIVTSVGTGELFF
TGTGCCAGTATCGTTACTAGCGTTGGCACCGGGGAGCTGTTTTTT
>-|TRBV5-1|TRBJ2-7|-
CASSLGIRGEQYF
TGCGCCAGCAGCCTGGGGATCAGGGGCGAGCAGTACTTC
>-|TRBV6-5|TRBJ2-6|once
CASSRSGANVLTF
TGTGCCAGCAGCCGCTCTGGGGCCAACGTCCTGACTTTC
>-|TRBV3-1/TRBV3-2|TRBJ1-1|-
CASSHQGRVEAFF
TGTGCCAGCAGCCATCAGGGGAGGGTGGAGGCTTTCTTT
>TRBD1|TRBV19|TRBJ2-2|-
CASSGTGGIGELFF
TGTGCCAGCTCCGGGACAGGGGGCATCGGGGAGCTGTTTTTT
>-|TRBV28|TRBJ1-4|-
CASSLGGGAEEKLFF
TGTGCCAGCAGTTTGGGGGGAGGGGCTGAGGAAAAACTGTTTTTT
>-|TRBV21-1|TRBJ1-1|-
CASTPQGDPEHGAFF
TGTGCCAGCACACCCCAGGGGGACCCCGAGCATGGAGCTTTCTTT
>-|TRBV3-1/TRBV3-2|TRBJ1-5|-
CASSQSMGQGPQPQHF
TGTGCCAGCAGCCAATCAATGGGGCAGGGGCCTCAGCCCCAGCATTTT
>TRBD1|TRBV7-9|TRBJ1-2|-
CASSSRDRDGYTF
TGTGCCAGCAGCTCCCGGGACAGGGATGGCTACACCTTC
>TRBD2|TRBV6-1|TRBJ2-3|-
CASSEGTSGTDTQYF
TGTGCCAGCAGTGAAGGGACTAGCGGCACAGATACGCAGTATTTT
>TRBD2|TRBV19|TRBJ2-5|-
CASSPRLAGVGETQYF
TGTGCCAGTAGTCCCAGACTAGCGGGAGTGGGAGAGACCCAGTACTTC
>-|TRBV28|TRBJ1-2|-
CASSLKGPSGDVYGYTF
TGTGCCAGCAGTCTAAAGGGTCCCTCAGGGGACGTCTATGGCTACACCTTC
>-|TRBV4-1|TRBJ2-7|once
CASSQGLAYEQYF
TGCGCCAGCAGCCAAGGGCTAGCCTACGAGCAGTACTTC
>TRBD1|TRBV28|TRBJ1-5|-
CAGQGAGQPQHF
TGTGCCGGACAGGGGGCGGGTCAGCCCCAGCATTTT
>-|TRBV6-2/TRBV6-3|TRBJ1-5|few
CASSQIDSNQPQHF
TGTGCCAGCAGCCAGATAGATAGCAATCAGCCCCAGCATTTT
>-|TRBV3-1/TRBV3-2|TRBJ1-1|-
CASSHIGDTEAFF
TGTGCCAGCAGCCATATAGGGGACACTGAAGCTTTCTTT
>-|TRBV5-1|TRBJ2-3|-
CASSSVITDTQYF
TGCGCCAGCAGCTCAGTCATCACAGATACGCAGTATTTT
>-|TRBV5-5|TRBJ1-6|-
CASSLRAGVNSPLHF
TGTGCCAGCAGCTTGAGGGCGGGGGTTAATTCACCCCTCCACTTT
>-|TRBV3-1/TRBV3-2|TRBJ1-1|once
CASSQGAGRAFF
TGTGCCAGCAGCCAGGGGGCAGGGCGAGCTTTCTTT
>TRBD2|TRBV10-1|TRBJ2-1|-
CASSESGTSKEQFF
TGCGCCAGCAGTGAGTCCGGGACTAGCAAGGAGCAGTTCTTC
>TRBD1|TRBV27|TRBJ2-7|few
CASSFRQGTYEQYF
TGTGCCAGCAGTTTCCGACAGGGAACCTACGAGCAGTACTTC
>-|TRBV12-3/TRBV12-4|TRBJ1-1|-
CASSLAGNAEAFF
TGTGCCAGCAGTTTAGCGGGCAACGCTGAAGCTTTCTTT
>-|TRBV9|TRBJ2-7|few
CASSTSGANEQYF
TGTGCCAGCAGCACAAGCGGCGCCAACGAGCAGTACTTC
>-|TRBV3-1/TRBV3-2|TRBJ1-6|-
CASSQERGNSPLHF
TGTGCCAGCAGCCAAGAACGGGGAAATTCACCCCTCCACTTT
>-|TRBV7-3|TRBJ2-3|-
CASGHSTDTQYF
TGTGCCAGCGGCCATAGCACAGATACGCAGTATTTT
>TRBD1|TRBV14|TRBJ1-2|-
CASSQRTGGLYGYTF
TGTGCCAGCAGCCAAAGGACAGGGGGTCTCTATGGCTACACCTTC
>TRBD2|TRBV6-5|TRBJ2-3|-
CASKLAGALDTQYF
TGTGCCAGCAAACTAGCGGGGGCGCTGGATACGCAGTATTTT
>TRBD2|TRBV7-9|TRBJ2-7|-
CASSFLGGTSGINEQYF
TGTGCCAGCAGCTTTTTAGGCGGGACTAGCGGGATCAACGAGCAGTACTTC
>-|TRBV6-1|TRBJ1-3|-
CASSEGRPGNTIYF
TGTGCCAGCAGTGAAGGTCGTCCTGGAAACACCATATATTTT
>-|TRBV2|TRBJ2-5|-
CASSPGFETQYF
TGTGCCAGCAGTCCAGGGTTCGAGACCCAGTACTTC
>-|TRBV2|TRBJ1-2|-
CASSVGGRNYGYTF
TGTGCCAGCAGTGTCGGGGGGCGAAACTATGGCTACACCTTC
>-|TRBV28|TRBJ2-3|-
CASSSVPGGRDTQYF
TGTGCCAGCAGTTCCGTTCCCGGGGGTCGAGATACGCAGTATTTT
>TRBD2|TRBV7-3|TRBJ2-1|-
CASSPAGDNEQFF
TGTGCCAGCAGCCCCGCGGGGGACAATGAGCAGTTCTTC
>-|TRBV11-3|TRBJ1-1|-
CASSYQRDTEAFF
TGTGCCAGCAGTTATCAAAGAGACACTGAAGCTTTCTTT
>-|TRBV19|TRBJ2-7|-
CASSIRRGSYEQYF
TGTGCCAGTAGTATCCGCAGGGGCTCCTACGAGCAGTACTTC
>-|TRBV5-1|TRBJ2-7|-
CASRPTVSSYEQYF
TGCGCCAGCAGACCTACGGTGTCCTCCTACGAGCAGTACTTC
>-|TRBV29-1|TRBJ2-3|-
CSVAGGMTTDTQYF
TGCAGCGTTGCAGGGGGGATGACGACAGATACGCAGTATTTT
>-|TRBV11-2|TRBJ2-1|-
CASSLSRGVDLQFF
TGTGCCAGCAGCTTATCACGTGGTGTCGACTTGCAGTTCTTC
>TRBD1|TRBV7-2|TRBJ2-7|-
CASSLVGDSAYEQYF
TGTGCCAGCAGCTTAGTAGGGGACAGCGCCTACGAGCAGTACTTC
>TRBD1|TRBV15|TRBJ1-1|once
CATSRGGQAGDTEAFF
TGTGCCACCAGCAGAGGGGGACAGGCTGGGGACACTGAAGCTTTCTTT
>-|TRBV12-3/TRBV12-4|TRBJ2-1|-
CASSFGVNGFF
TGTGCCAGCAGTTTCGGGGTAAACGGGTTCTTC
>-|TRBV28|TRBJ1-5|-
CASRLKGGTYSNQPQHF
TGTGCCAGCAGACTTAAAGGAGGGACTTATAGCAATCAGCCCCAGCATTTT
>TRBD2|TRBV2|TRBJ2-3|once
CASSEPSGGAPDTQYF
TGTGCCAGCAGTGAACCTAGCGGGGGGGCTCCAGATACGCAGTATTTT
>-|TRBV19|TRBJ1-6|-
CASSIGSGGGSPLHF
TGTGCCAGTAGTATAGGCTCGGGGGGAGGTTCACCCCTCCACTTT
>-|TRBV7-2|TRBJ2-1|-
CASSKSPGIDEQFF
TGTGCCAGCAGCAAGTCGCCAGGGATAGATGAGCAGTTCTTC
>TRBD1|TRBV9|TRBJ1-5|-
CASSPTGTGHQPQHF
TGTGCCAGCAGCCCTACCGGGACAGGGCATCAGCCCCAGCATTTT